This T cell receptor beta chain was identified in a study of Graves' ophthalmopathy and Graves' hyperthyroidism. Study-level information: Peripheral blood sampling preceded any treatment and occurred at initial diagnosis.

RNA transcripts were the template, and TCR beta CDR3 regions were amplified from them. Second-round multiplex PCR followed a first-round RT-PCR using HTBI primers. TCRdb re-derived calls from the multiplex PCR reads in MiXCR, one entry per CDR3 protein. The profile shows some 750,000 distinct CDR3 sequences, 35% to 50% of them singletons. Orbital computed tomography, thyroid ultrasound, TRAb, serum thyroxine and clinical symptoms formed the basis of diagnosis. The germline gives CDR1 DFQATT, CDR2 SNEGSKA (reference sequence). The V and J ends lost 6 bases and 0 bases respectively, with 15 bases between them. CDR3 size: 15 residues. This clonotype has a handful of counts.

The clonotype was recovered from an adult man with Graves' ophthalmopathy. Sequencing input: peripheral blood. The V gene is TRBV20-1, the J gene TRBJ1-5; D remains ambiguous. CDR3 protein: CSAAWTGRSNQPQHF. The DNA for the CDR3 is TGCAGTGCCGCTTGGACCGGGCGTAGCAATCAGCCCCAGCATTTT.